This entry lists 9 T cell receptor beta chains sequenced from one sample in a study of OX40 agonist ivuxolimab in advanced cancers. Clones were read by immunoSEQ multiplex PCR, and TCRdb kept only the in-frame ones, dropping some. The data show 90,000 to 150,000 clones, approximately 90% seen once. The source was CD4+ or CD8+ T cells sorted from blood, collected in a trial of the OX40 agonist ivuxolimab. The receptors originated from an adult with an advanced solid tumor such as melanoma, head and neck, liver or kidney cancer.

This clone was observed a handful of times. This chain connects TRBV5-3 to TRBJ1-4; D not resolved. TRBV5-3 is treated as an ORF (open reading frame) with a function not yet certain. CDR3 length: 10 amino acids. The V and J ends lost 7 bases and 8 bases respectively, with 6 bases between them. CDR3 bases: TGTGCCAGAGGCGGGGAAAAACTGTTTTTT. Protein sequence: CARGGEKLFF.

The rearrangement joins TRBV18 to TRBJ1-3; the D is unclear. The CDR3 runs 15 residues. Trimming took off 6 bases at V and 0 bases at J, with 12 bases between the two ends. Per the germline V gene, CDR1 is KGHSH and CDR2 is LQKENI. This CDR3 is CASSEGAASGNTIYF. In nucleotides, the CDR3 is TGTGCCAGCTCCGAGGGTGCTGCCTCTGGAAACACCATATATTTT. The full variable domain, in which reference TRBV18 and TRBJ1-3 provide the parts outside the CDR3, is NAGVMQNPRHLVRRRGQEARLRCSPMKGHSHVYWYRQLPEEGLKFMVYLQKENIIDESGMPKERFSAEFPKEGPSILRIQQVVRGDSAAYFCASSEGAASGNTIYFGEGSWLTVV.

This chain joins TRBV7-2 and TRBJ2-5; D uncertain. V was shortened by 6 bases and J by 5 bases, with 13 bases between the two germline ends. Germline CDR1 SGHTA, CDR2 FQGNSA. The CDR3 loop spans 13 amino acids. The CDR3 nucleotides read TGTGCCAGCAGTTTGGGTTTGGGGGAGACCCAGTACTTC. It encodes CASSLGLGETQYF.

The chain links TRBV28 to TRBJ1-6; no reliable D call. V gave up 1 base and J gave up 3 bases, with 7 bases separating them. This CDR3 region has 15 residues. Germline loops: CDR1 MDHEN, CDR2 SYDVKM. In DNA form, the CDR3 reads TGTGCCAGCAGTTTATCCGACATCTATAATTCACCCCTCCACTTT. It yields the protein CASSLSDIYNSPLHF.

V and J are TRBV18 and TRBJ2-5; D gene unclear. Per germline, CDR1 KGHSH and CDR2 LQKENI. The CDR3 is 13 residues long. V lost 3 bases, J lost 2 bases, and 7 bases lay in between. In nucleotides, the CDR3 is TGTGCCAGCTCACCGGCCTGGCAAGAGACCCAGTACTTC. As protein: CASSPAWQETQYF.

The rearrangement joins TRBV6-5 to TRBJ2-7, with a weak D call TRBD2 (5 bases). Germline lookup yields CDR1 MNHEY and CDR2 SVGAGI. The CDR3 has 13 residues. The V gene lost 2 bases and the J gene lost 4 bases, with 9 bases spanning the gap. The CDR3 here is CASSYPGMYEQYF. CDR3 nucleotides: TGTGCCAGCAGTTACCCCGGGATGTACGAGCAGTACTTC.

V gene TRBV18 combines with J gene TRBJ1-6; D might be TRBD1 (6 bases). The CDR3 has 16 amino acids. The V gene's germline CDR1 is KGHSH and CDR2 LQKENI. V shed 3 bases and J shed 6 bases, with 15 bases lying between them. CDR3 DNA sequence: TGTGCCAGCTCACCTCGAGAGGGGGGTAGTAATTCACCCCTCCACTTT. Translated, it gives CASSPREGGSNSPLHF.

CDR3 sequence (DNA): TGTGCCTGGGCACAGGGAGATTATCAGCCCCAGCATTTT. Amino acids: CAWAQGDYQPQHF. The V call is TRBV30, the J call TRBJ1-5; a possible D gene is TRBD1 (6 bases). V lost 5 bases, J lost 5 bases, and 13 bases lay in between. The germline gives CDR1 GTSNPN, CDR2 SVGIG (reference sequence). CDR3 length: 13 amino acids.

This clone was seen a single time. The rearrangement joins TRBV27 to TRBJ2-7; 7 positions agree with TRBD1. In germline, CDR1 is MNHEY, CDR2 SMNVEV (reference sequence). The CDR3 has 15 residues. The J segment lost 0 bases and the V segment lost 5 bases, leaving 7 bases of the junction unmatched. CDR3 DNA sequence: TGTGCCAGCAGTAACCCGGGACAGAGCTCCTACGAGCAGTACTTC. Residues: CASSNPGQSSYEQYF.